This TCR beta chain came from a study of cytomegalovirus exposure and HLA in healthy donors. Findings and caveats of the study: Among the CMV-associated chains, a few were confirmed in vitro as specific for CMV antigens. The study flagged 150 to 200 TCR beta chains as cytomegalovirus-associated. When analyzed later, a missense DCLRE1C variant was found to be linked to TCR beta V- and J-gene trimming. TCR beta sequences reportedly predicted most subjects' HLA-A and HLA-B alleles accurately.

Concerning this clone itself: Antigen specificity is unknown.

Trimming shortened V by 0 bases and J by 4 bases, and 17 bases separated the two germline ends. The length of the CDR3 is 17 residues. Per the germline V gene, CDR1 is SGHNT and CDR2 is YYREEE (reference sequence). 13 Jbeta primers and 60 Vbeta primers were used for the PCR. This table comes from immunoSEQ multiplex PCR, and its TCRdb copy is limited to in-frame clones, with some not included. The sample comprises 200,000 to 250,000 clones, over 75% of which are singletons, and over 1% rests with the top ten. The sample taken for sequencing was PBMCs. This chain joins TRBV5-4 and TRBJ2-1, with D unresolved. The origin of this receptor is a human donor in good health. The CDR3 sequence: CASSLGSYYGAYNEQFF. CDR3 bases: TGTGCCAGCAGCTTGGGATCCTATTACGGAGCATACAATGAGCAGTTCTTC.